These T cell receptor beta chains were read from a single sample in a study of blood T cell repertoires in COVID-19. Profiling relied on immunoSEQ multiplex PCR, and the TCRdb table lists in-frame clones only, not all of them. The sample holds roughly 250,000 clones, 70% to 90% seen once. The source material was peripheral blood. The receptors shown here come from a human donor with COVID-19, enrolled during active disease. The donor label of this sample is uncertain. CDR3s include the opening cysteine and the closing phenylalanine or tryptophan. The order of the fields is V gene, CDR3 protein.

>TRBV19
CASSILGGGYTF
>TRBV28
CASSLGGGQHTLGQYF
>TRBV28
CASGSPPGQGVGQLFF
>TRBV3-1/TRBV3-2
CASSASGGRSPLHF
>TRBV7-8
CASSLREGNQPQHF
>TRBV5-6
CASSLLGQTQETQYF
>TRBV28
CASSSPFTGIQPQHF
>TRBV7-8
CASSSPPWSSGRTYEQYF
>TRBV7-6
CASSLAGGTVDTQYF
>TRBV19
CASTRTGTYGYTF
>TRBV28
CASSLKRSGTDTQYF
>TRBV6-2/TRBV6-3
CASSQPGQIQPQHF
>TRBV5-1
CASSLALPRYEAFF
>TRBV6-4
CASSPGTGPYNEQFF
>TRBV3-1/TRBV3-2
CASSQDRGTRRVNEQFF
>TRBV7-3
CASSLGLGRTGELFF
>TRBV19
CASSSTLAGSGGYEQYF
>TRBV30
CAWSVGTSAYNEQFF
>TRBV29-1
CSVGRGGNYGYTF
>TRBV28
CASGQLAGVMSTQYF
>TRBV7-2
CASSLRGGEQYF
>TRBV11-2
CASSGGGGWDTQYF
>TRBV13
CASSFPEAEAFF
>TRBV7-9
CASSLEGEEPGTEAFF
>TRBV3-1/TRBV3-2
CASSDVGGGGYTF
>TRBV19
CASSPHRDRGGEKLFF
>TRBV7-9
CASSLPGRLSTDTQYF
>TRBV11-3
CASSLTSGYNEQFF
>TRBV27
CASRTDTNPNEKLFF
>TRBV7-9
CASSPTGNEQFF
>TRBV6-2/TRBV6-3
CASSLRGAGSSYEQYF
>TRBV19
CASWGLAGDTDTQYF
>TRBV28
CASSSNYGYTF
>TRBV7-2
CASRPGLADYNEQFF
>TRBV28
CASSLHTGMTTEAFF
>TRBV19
CASSNEVTDTQYF
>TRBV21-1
CASSLRDRATDTQYF
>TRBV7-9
CASSLEGQGNEKLFF
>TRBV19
CASSIREGGYTF
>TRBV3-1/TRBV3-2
CASSQEVRGAGKLFF
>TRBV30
CAWGAGGTEAFF
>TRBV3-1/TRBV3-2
CASSHRGQGTYGYTF
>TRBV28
CATSGQVYNSPLHF
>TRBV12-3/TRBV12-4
CASRDRGSTEAFF
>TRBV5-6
CASSFRRQQGVGTDTQYF
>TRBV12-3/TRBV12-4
CASSLRRQETQYF
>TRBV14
CASSPPVRRLSGYTF
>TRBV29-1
CSVSGYPNEKLFF
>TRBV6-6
CASSYGQGSYEQYF
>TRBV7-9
CASSSTRLMQETQYF
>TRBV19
CASSTVLGGDYGYTF
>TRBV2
CASSRDRGQPQHF